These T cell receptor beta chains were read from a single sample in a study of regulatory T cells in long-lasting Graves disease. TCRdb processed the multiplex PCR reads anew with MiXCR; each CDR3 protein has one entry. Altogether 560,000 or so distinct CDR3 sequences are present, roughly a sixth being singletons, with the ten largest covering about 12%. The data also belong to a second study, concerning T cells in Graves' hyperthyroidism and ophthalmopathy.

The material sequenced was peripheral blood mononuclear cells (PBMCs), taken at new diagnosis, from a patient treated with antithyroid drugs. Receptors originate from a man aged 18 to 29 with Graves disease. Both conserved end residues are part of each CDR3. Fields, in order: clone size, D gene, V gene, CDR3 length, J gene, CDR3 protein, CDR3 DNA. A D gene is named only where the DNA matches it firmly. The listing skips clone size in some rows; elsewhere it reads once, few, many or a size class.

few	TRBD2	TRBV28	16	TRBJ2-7	CASSYTGLADPYEQYF	TGTGCCAGCAGTTATACGGGACTAGCCGATCCCTACGAGCAGTACTTC
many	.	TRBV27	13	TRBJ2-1	CASSFRSRVEQFF	TGTGCCAGCAGTTTTCGATCACGAGTTGAGCAGTTCTTC
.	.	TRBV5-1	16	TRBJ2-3	CASSSVGGVPTDTQYF	TGCGCCAGCAGCTCAGTAGGCGGAGTCCCCACAGATACGCAGTATTTT
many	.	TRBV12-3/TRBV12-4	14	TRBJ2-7	CASMHAGTSYEQYF	TGTGCCAGCATGCACGCGGGTACTTCCTACGAGCAGTACTTC
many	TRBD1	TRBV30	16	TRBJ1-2	CAWSSGQGSSNYGYTF	TGTGCCTGGAGCTCCGGACAGGGATCTTCGAACTATGGCTACACCTTC
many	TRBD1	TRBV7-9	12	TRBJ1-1	CASSPGEGAAFF	TGTGCCAGCAGCCCAGGGGAGGGGGCGGCTTTCTTT
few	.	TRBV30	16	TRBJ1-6	CAWTLGQPGYNSPLHF	TGTGCCTGGACTCTCGGACAGCCTGGTTATAATTCACCCCTCCACTTT
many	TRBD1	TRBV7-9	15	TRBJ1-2	CASSGRDRGSFAYTF	TGTGCCAGCAGCGGACGAGACAGGGGAAGTTTTGCCTACACCTTC
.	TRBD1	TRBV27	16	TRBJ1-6	CASSFGRQGANSPLHF	TGTGCCAGCAGTTTTGGTCGACAGGGGGCAAATTCACCCCTCCACTTT
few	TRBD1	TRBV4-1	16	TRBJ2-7	CASSQERDRDFYEQYF	TGCGCCAGCAGCCAAGAACGGGACAGGGATTTCTACGAGCAGTACTTC
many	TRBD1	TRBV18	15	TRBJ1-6	CASSPSGTGSSPLHF	TGTGCCAGCTCACCGTCCGGGACAGGGTCTTCACCCCTCCACTTT
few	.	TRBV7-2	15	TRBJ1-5	CASSLTGSPNQPQHF	TGTGCCAGCAGTCTTACTGGGTCACCTAATCAGCCCCAGCATTTT
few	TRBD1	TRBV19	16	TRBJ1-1	CASSRGQGVVNTEAFF	TGTGCCAGTAGTCGAGGACAGGGCGTCGTGAACACTGAAGCTTTCTTT
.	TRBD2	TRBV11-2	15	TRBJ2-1	CASSFALAGGPEQFF	TGTGCCAGCAGCTTTGCACTAGCGGGAGGGCCCGAGCAGTTCTTC
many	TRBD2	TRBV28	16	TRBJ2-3	CASSRGGRTSTDTQYF	TGTGCCAGCAGTCGGGGGGGACGTACTAGCACAGATACGCAGTATTTT
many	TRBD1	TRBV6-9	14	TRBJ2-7	CASSSNTGVYEQYF	TGTGCCAGCAGTTCTAATACAGGGGTCTACGAGCAGTACTTC
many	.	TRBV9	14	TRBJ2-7	CASSVERSSYEQYF	TGTGCCAGCAGCGTAGAACGGTCCTCCTACGAGCAGTACTTC